The 26 T cell receptor beta chains given below trace back to one sample, sequenced in a study of Ad26.COV2.S vaccination and SARS-CoV-2 variants (dated by TCRdb to the early 2020s). The library was produced with the immunoSEQ multiplex PCR assay. TCRdb holds this immuneACCESS table with in-frame rearrangements only. Some clones are missing; in checked studies, unresolved V genes explain under half, and the rest has no known cause. A total of roughly 500,000 clones appear in this sample, around nine tenths of them only once. The top ten clones comprise 9.5% to 15% of the sample. The label giving this sample's treatment or condition can be read as: 19 received Ad26.COV2.S at low or high dose, single or two shots; a few received placebo; per-sample allocation not given. Repertoires of vaccine and placebo recipients were sequenced from samples collected on day 63 after the first injection. The source material was peripheral blood, sampled in a trial of Ad26.COV2.S vaccine versus placebo. All receptors come from a person between 18 and 65 years old who received the Ad26.COV2.S COVID-19 vaccine or a placebo.

This clone has a handful of counts. The gene calls are TRBV5-8 and TRBJ1-2; 11 bases are a match to TRBD1. Per germline, CDR1 SGHTS and CDR2 YDEGEE. CDR3 size: 16 residues. V shed 1 base, J shed 3 bases, and the junction held 5 bases outside the gene matches. The CDR3 DNA reads TGTGCCAGCAGCTTGACCAGGACAGGGGGCGACTATGGCTACACCTTC. This gives the protein CASSLTRTGGDYGYTF.

CDR3 sequence (DNA): TGTGCCAGCGGGCGCTTGGAGCAGTACTTC. Protein product: CASGRLEQYF. V usage is TRBV6-5 and J usage is TRBJ2-7; D is unclear. V was shortened by 8 bases and J by 7 bases, with 9 bases between the two germline ends. Germline assignment: CDR1 MNHEY and CDR2 SVGAGI. CDR3 length: 10 residues.

J is TRBJ1-4 and V is TRBV9; TRBD1 matches 9 bases. This CDR3 has 14 residues. From germline, CDR1 is SGDLS and CDR2 YYNGEE. Trimming cost V 3 bases and J 8 bases; bases outside gene matches: 5. CDR3 nucleotides: TGTGCCAGCAGCGCAGGGACAGGGTCGGAAAAACTGTTTTTT. It codes for CASSAGTGSEKLFF.

The V call is TRBV12-3 or TRBV12-4, the J call TRBJ1-2, with unresolved D. The CDR3 is 13 amino acids. Trimming took 4 bases from V and 8 from J, leaving 14 bases between them. CDR3 residues: CASSSHAGGGYTF. The CDR3 nucleotides are TGTGCCAGCAGTTCCCACGCAGGAGGCGGCTACACCTTC.

This clone was picked up many times. This rearrangement joins TRBV18 to TRBJ1-1; unclear D gene. The CDR3 is made up of 18 amino acids. Germline lookup yields CDR1 KGHSH and CDR2 LQKENI. Trimming shortened V by 0 bases and J by 0 bases, and 17 bases separated the two germline ends. In DNA, the CDR3 is TGTGCCAGCTCACCACCGTCGGGTAGGGCATTCATGAACACTGAAGCTTTCTTT. Translating it yields CASSPPSGRAFMNTEAFF.

The CDR3 DNA is TGTGCCAGCAGCCCCGAGGTGGATGAGCAGTTCTTC. This sequence encodes CASSPEVDEQFF. The chain joins TRBV7-2 to TRBJ2-1, with D unclear. The V end was cut by 5 bases, the J end by 8 bases, with 10 bases between. CDR1 and CDR2 (germline): SGHTA, FQGNSA. CDR3 length: 12 residues.

This sequence joins TRBV10-3 and TRBJ2-3, with D maybe TRBD2 (5 bases). Trimming took off 6 bases at V and 2 bases at J, with 15 bases between the two ends. This CDR3 has 15 amino acids. Per germline, CDR1 ENHRY and CDR2 SYGVKD. The CDR3, as DNA: TGTGCCATCAGCTCCACCCGGACTGACACAGATACGCAGTATTTT. Translated: CAISSTRTDTDTQYF.

This chain uses TRBV5-8 with TRBJ2-3, with D hard to call. The CDR3 length is 14 residues. CDR1 is SGHTS, CDR2 YDEGEE, per germline. V was trimmed by 1 base and J by 2 bases, leaving 8 bases between them. This CDR3 reads CASSLSSHTDTQYF. The CDR3 DNA follows: TGTGCCAGCAGCTTGTCATCACACACAGATACGCAGTATTTT.

This clone was observed at least ten times. J is TRBJ2-7 and V is TRBV6-5, with 13 bases identical to TRBD2. Germline V lookup: CDR1 MNHEY, CDR2 SVGAGI. The junction had 5 bases not matched to a gene; V was cut back by 11 bases and J by 4 bases. The CDR3 runs 13 residues. CDR3 DNA sequence: TGTGCCTCCACTAGCGGGAGGGCGTACGAGCAGTACTTC. Protein sequence: CASTSGRAYEQYF.

The chain's CDR3 is CAWSVSVREQQFF. The CDR3 nucleotides read TGTGCCTGGAGTGTAAGTGTGAGGGAACAGCAGTTCTTC. The rearrangement joins TRBV30 to TRBJ2-1, with TRBD2 as a possible D gene (5 bases). The CDR3 sequence is 13 residues long. Looked up from germline, CDR1 is GTSNPN and CDR2 is SVGIG (reference sequence). Trimming cost V 0 bases and J 11 bases, with 14 bases left between them.

The J gene is TRBJ1-5, the V gene TRBV6-5, with D uncertain. Germline V gene data show CDR1 as MNHEY and CDR2 as SVGAGI. This CDR3 has 13 residues. The germline V and J ends were trimmed by 1 base and 3 bases, with 4 bases remaining between them. Here the CDR3 reads CASSYFLNQPQHF. The CDR3 bases are TGTGCCAGCAGTTACTTTCTCAATCAGCCCCAGCATTTT.

J is TRBJ2-6 and V is TRBV10-2; D is uncertain. V lost 10 bases and J lost 4, with 11 bases in between. Germline CDR1 and CDR2: WSHSY and SAAADI. This CDR3 is 13 amino acids long. The CDR3 sequence: CATDSSGANVLTF. The CDR3 nucleotides are TGCGCCACTGATTCCTCCGGGGCCAACGTCCTGACTTTC.

The chain recombines TRBV19 with TRBJ2-3, with D hard to call. This CDR3 contains 17 residues. The V end was cut by 5 bases, the J end by 2 bases, with 20 bases between. CDR1 is LNHDA and CDR2 is SQIVND in the germline V gene (reference sequence). CDR3 residues: CASSAMLSVLNTDTQYF. The CDR3 DNA sequence: TGTGCCAGTAGTGCTATGCTGAGTGTACTTAACACAGATACGCAGTATTTT.

The V call is TRBV2, the J call TRBJ2-2; the D is unclear. The CDR3 has 15 amino acids. Germline CDR1 and CDR2: SNHLY and FYNNEI. V was pared by 1 base and J by 1 base, with 7 bases between. The CDR3 nucleotides are TGTGCCAGCAGTGAAGAGGGCCTGAACACCGGGGAGCTGTTTTTT. It is translated as CASSEEGLNTGELFF.

V is TRBV4-3 and J is TRBJ1-5; weak D call: TRBD1 (5 bases). Trimming shortened V by 6 bases and J by 3 bases, and 12 bases separated the two germline ends. Germline CDR1 reads LGHNA; CDR2 reads YSLEER. CDR3 length: 14 amino acids. The CDR3 region is CASSPAGSNQPQHF. The DNA of the CDR3 is TGCGCCAGCAGTCCAGCAGGGTCCAATCAGCCCCAGCATTTT.

J is TRBJ1-1 and V is TRBV11-3; D remains unclear. This CDR3 comprises 12 residues. Between the trimmed V and J ends, which lost 4 bases and 5 bases, there was a span of 8 bases. CDR1 SGHNT and CDR2 YENEEA come from the germline V gene. In DNA, the CDR3 is TGTGCCAGCAGCTCGACGGGGACTGAAGCTTTCTTT. Translated, it gives CASSSTGTEAFF.

The V and J genes are TRBV11-3 and TRBJ2-1; no definite D call. Germline V gene data show CDR1 as SGHNT and CDR2 as YENEEA. The CDR3 has 16 amino acids. V lost 1 base, J lost 0 bases, and 10 bases lay in between. Written as DNA, the CDR3 is TGTGCCAGCAGCTTAGGCCTCAGAAGCTCCTACAATGAGCAGTTCTTC. This encodes CASSLGLRSSYNEQFF.

V and J are TRBV2 and TRBJ2-4; the D call may be TRBD1 or TRBD2 (5 bases each). V lost 6 bases, J lost 3 bases, and 12 bases lay in between. The CDR3 runs 14 residues. CDR1 and CDR2 from the germline V gene are SNHLY and FYNNEI. The chain's CDR3 is CASRGVSGKNIQYF. The CDR3 DNA reads as TGTGCCAGCAGGGGGGTATCGGGCAAAAACATTCAGTACTTC.

This chain links TRBV5-1 with TRBJ2-2, with 9 bases aligning to TRBD2. The V gene end was trimmed by 4 bases and the J gene end by 0 bases; junction bases not matched to a gene: 10. The CDR3 runs to 18 residues. Germline CDR1 SGHRS, CDR2 YFSETQ. CDR3 residues: CASSVWGLAGANTGELFF. CDR3 coding DNA: TGCGCCAGCAGCGTTTGGGGTTTAGCGGGGGCGAACACCGGGGAGCTGTTTTTT.

J is TRBJ2-1 and V is TRBV7-9; TRBD2 matches 9 bases. V was clipped by 1 base and J by 1 base; unmatched bases: 5. This CDR3 is built from 17 residues. Germline lookup yields CDR1 SEHNR and CDR2 FQNEAQ (reference sequence). The CDR3 reads CASSLGGAGGSYNEQFF. In nucleotides, the CDR3 is TGTGCCAGCAGCTTAGGTGGAGCGGGAGGTTCCTACAATGAGCAGTTCTTC.

The chain links TRBV28 to TRBJ1-1, with D tentatively TRBD1 (5 bases). The CDR3 is made up of 12 amino acids. Germline lookup yields CDR1 MDHEN and CDR2 SYDVKM. V was cut by 8 bases and J by 10 bases, with 17 bases left in between. The CDR3, as DNA: TGTGCCAGCGGTTCAGGGAATCCTAGAGCTTTCTTT. Amino acid sequence: CASGSGNPRAFF.

The gene calls are TRBV19 and TRBJ1-2; TRBD1 might be the D (6 bases). The CDR3 has 14 amino acids. Germline V CDR1 and CDR2: LNHDA, SQIVND (reference sequence). Trimming stripped 4 bases from V and 5 bases from J, with 14 bases between. The CDR3: CASSTQGQGYGYTF. In DNA, the CDR3 is TGTGCCAGTAGTACCCAGGGGCAGGGTTATGGCTACACCTTC.

The chain is built from TRBV6-1 and TRBJ1-4, with 7 bases aligning to TRBD1. V lost 0 bases, J lost 7 bases, and 8 bases stayed unmatched. Germline assignment: CDR1 MNHNS and CDR2 SASEGT. The CDR3 length is 16 residues. The CDR3 sequence: CASSEAGTAGGEKLFF. In DNA form, the CDR3 reads TGTGCCAGCAGTGAAGCTGGGACAGCTGGGGGTGAAAAACTGTTTTTT.

V and J are TRBV5-4 and TRBJ1-2; 7 bases are shared with TRBD1. This CDR3 is 15 amino acids long. Looked up from germline, CDR1 is SGHNT and CDR2 is YYREEE (reference sequence). V lost 1 base to trimming and J lost 0 bases; unmatched junction nucleotides: 3. The CDR3 region has the DNA TGTGCCAGCAGCTTGCCGGGACAGCCTAACTATGGCTACACCTTC. It encodes CASSLPGQPNYGYTF.

The V call is TRBV27, the J call TRBJ2-1; 7 bases match TRBD2. The J segment lost 6 bases and the V segment lost 3 bases, leaving 8 bases of the junction unmatched. This CDR3 contains 15 residues. Germline assignment: CDR1 MNHEY and CDR2 SMNVEV (reference sequence). CDR3 sequence (DNA): TGTGCCAGCAGTTTCGGGGCGGGAGAGGGCAATGAGCAGTTCTTC. This codes for CASSFGAGEGNEQFF.

The V gene is TRBV15, the J gene TRBJ2-1; 9 bases are shared with TRBD2. Germline CDR1 and CDR2: LNHNV and YYDKDF (reference sequence). Losses at the gene ends were 0 bases for V and 6 bases for J; bases not matched to a gene: 15. The CDR3 is made up of 19 amino acids. CDR3 protein: CATSRDGGGRALFINEQFF. CDR3 DNA: TGTGCCACCAGCAGAGATGGGGGCGGGAGGGCCCTTTTTATCAATGAGCAGTTCTTC. The full variable domain, in which reference TRBV15 and TRBJ2-1 provide the parts outside the CDR3, is DAMVIQNPRYQVTQFGKPVTLSCSQTLNHNVMYWYQQKSSQAPKLLFHYYDKDFNNEADTPDNFQSRRPNTSFCFLDIRSPGLGDTAMYLCATSRDGGGRALFINEQFFGPGTRLTVL.